A single sample is the source of the 14 T cell receptor beta chains below, sequenced in a study of control samples from healthy donors and cancer patients. Measured with immunoSEQ multiplex PCR; TCRdb has only the in-frame clones, and not every one. The sample records 100,000 to 150,000 clones, approximately 92% being singletons. Sequenced material: blood. The source is a woman aged 45-65 years in good health.

The V and J genes are TRBV29-1 and TRBJ1-2; D might be TRBD1 (6 bases). Deletions cut 3 bases from V and 6 bases from J, with 11 bases between. CDR1 and CDR2 from the germline V gene are SQVTM and ANQGSEA. The CDR3 contains 12 residues. Here the CDR3 reads CSVEDRSHGYTF. The DNA of the CDR3 is TGCAGCGTTGAGGACAGAAGTCATGGCTACACCTTC.

A single count supports this clone. The chain has TRBV9 and TRBJ1-1; perhaps TRBD1 as D (6 bases). This CDR3 is built from 13 residues. The V end lost 0 bases, the J end lost 11 bases, and 14 bases lay between the germline ends. The germline V gene has CDR1 SGDLS and CDR2 YYNGEE. The CDR3 spells CASSVGGASQAFF. The DNA for the CDR3 is TGTGCCAGCAGCGTAGGGGGGGCCAGTCAGGCTTTCTTT.

The rearrangement links TRBV24-1 to TRBJ1-5; weak D call: TRBD1 (6 bases). The CDR3 is 16 amino acids. Looked up from germline, CDR1 is KGHDR and CDR2 is SFDVKD. The V and J ends lost 3 bases and 4 bases respectively, with 15 bases between them. The CDR3 nucleotides read TGTGCCACCAGTGATGGGGGCCAGAGTACAAATCAGCCCCAGCATTTT. The encoded protein is CATSDGGQSTNQPQHF.

As to this clone: Germline is not matched at one junction end, which may reflect a read error. The rearrangement joins TRBV7-7 to TRBJ2-5; maybe TRBD2 (5 bases). CDR3 size: 15 residues. Germline V CDR1 and CDR2: SSHAT, FNYEAQ (reference sequence). The CDR3 loop reads CASSPMLGVQETQYF. DNA for the CDR3: TGTGCTAGCAGCCCCATGCTGGGAGTCCAAGAGACCCAGTACTTC.

This clone has a handful of counts. The V and J genes are TRBV5-1 and TRBJ1-6; D is ambiguous. V was shortened by 1 base and J by 11 bases, with 10 bases between the two germline ends. The CDR3 spans 13 residues. Germline assignment: CDR1 SGHRS and CDR2 YFSETQ. The CDR3 DNA is TGCGCCAGCAGCTTGTTCGGGGATCCACCCCTCCACTTT. Translation: CASSLFGDPPLHF.

V gene TRBV7-9 combines with J gene TRBJ2-7; TRBD1 is a possible D gene (6 bases). Germline assignment: CDR1 SEHNR and CDR2 FQNEAQ (reference sequence). Trimming took 4 bases from V and 2 from J, leaving 18 bases between them. The CDR3 runs to 16 residues. The CDR3 nucleotides are TGTGCCAGCAGCTCCCGATCCCAGGGGCCTACCTACGAGCAGTACTTC. It encodes CASSSRSQGPTYEQYF.

This chain joins TRBV27 and TRBJ1-1; D is uncertain. The CDR3 is 15 residues long. Germline V gene data show CDR1 as MNHEY and CDR2 as SMNVEV (reference sequence). Trimming stripped 2 bases from V and 6 bases from J, with 16 bases between. The CDR3 coding sequence is TGTGCCAGCAGTTTAAGGCGGAGCGACTATTCTGAAGCTTTCTTT. This gives the protein CASSLRRSDYSEAFF.

The rearrangement uses TRBV3-1 (or the pseudogene TRBV3-2) and TRBJ1-3; no firm D call. The CDR3 runs to 17 residues. The germline V gene has CDR1 LGHDT and CDR2 YNNKEL (reference sequence). Trimming shortened V by 0 bases and J by 1 base, and 13 bases separated the two germline ends. The DNA of the CDR3 is TGTGCCAGCAGCCAAGAGGGGATAAGGGTTTCTGGAAACACCATATATTTT. Translated, it gives CASSQEGIRVSGNTIYF.

The J gene is TRBJ2-1, the V gene TRBV7-2, with D possibly matching TRBD1 (5 bases). This CDR3 comprises 12 residues. Germline lookup yields CDR1 SGHTA and CDR2 FQGNSA. V shed 4 bases and J shed 12 bases, with 13 bases lying between them. DNA for the CDR3: TGTGCCAGCAGCTCTACAGGTCAGGGGCAGTTCTTC. As protein: CASSSTGQGQFF.

This chain connects TRBV27 to TRBJ2-1, with TRBD2 matching 11 bases. Germline V gives CDR1 MNHEY, CDR2 SMNVEV (reference sequence). The V and J ends lost 5 bases and 6 bases, in that order; junction bases with no gene match: 12. The CDR3 length is 17 residues. Written as DNA, the CDR3 is TGTGCCAGCAGTCTCCTAATGACTAGCGGGGCGGGCAATGAGCAGTTCTTC. Translating gives CASSLLMTSGAGNEQFF.

The chain has TRBV6-5 and TRBJ1-1, with D possibly TRBD1 on 6 matching bases. CDR1 and CDR2 from the germline V gene are MNHEY and SVGAGI. The length of the CDR3 is 14 residues. V was pared by 6 bases and J by 1 base, with 12 bases between. The CDR3 DNA reads as TGTGCCAGCAGGACTCTACAGGGGAACACTGAAGCTTTCTTT. Translated, it gives CASRTLQGNTEAFF.

This chain connects TRBV2 to TRBJ1-1, with a weak D call TRBD1 (6 bases). The germline V gene encodes CDR1 SNHLY and CDR2 FYNNEI. Trimming removed 7 bases at V and 8 bases at J, with 20 bases between. The CDR3 has 14 amino acids. Here the CDR3 reads CASKPQGLSAEAFF. DNA of the CDR3: TGTGCCAGCAAGCCACAGGGATTGTCCGCCGAAGCTTTCTTT.

The V call is TRBV18, the J call TRBJ1-5; D gene unclear. Germline V gives CDR1 KGHSH, CDR2 LQKENI. This CDR3 region has 13 residues. Trimming shortened V by 5 bases and J by 7 bases, and 12 bases separated the two germline ends. The CDR3 DNA follows: TGTGCCAGCTCAGAATCAGGAGACCAGCCCCAGCATTTT. This sequence encodes CASSESGDQPQHF.

This clone was picked up one time. The chain combines TRBV13 with TRBJ2-7; 7 nucleotides align to TRBD2. V was pared by 0 bases and J by 7 bases, with 12 bases of the junction left unmatched. The germline gives CDR1 PRHDT, CDR2 FYEKMQ (reference sequence). The CDR3 totals 16 residues. DNA of the CDR3: TGTGCCAGCAGCTTAGGGGGGGAAGCGGGAATGGGAGAGCAGTACTTC. Translating gives CASSLGGEAGMGEQYF.